These T cell receptor beta chains were read from a single sample in a study of blood T cell repertoires in COVID-19. Sequencing was performed with immunoSEQ multiplex PCR; in TCRdb, only in-frame clones are kept and a portion is missing. The table includes 85,000 to 130,000 clones, approximately 91% detected once. The sample taken for sequencing was peripheral blood. Receptors originate from a man in his 60s with acute or convalescent COVID-19. The CDR3 runs from the conserved cysteine through the conserved F or W. Fields, in order: V gene, clone size, D gene, J gene, CDR3 DNA, CDR3 protein. A D gene is named only where the DNA matches it firmly. Size is stated for part of the rows, as once, few or many counts, or as a class when the clone is expanded.

V gene: TRBV18
clone size: -
D gene: -
J gene: TRBJ2-2
CDR3 DNA: TGTGCCAGCTCACCACCTGGCGGAGTAAACACCGGGGAGCTGTTTTTT
CDR3 protein: CASSPPGGVNTGELFF

V gene: TRBV13
clone size: once
D gene: TRBD1
J gene: TRBJ1-3
CDR3 DNA: TGTGCCAGCAGCTCCAGGGGGGACAGCTCTGGAAACACCATATATTTT
CDR3 protein: CASSSRGDSSGNTIYF

V gene: TRBV10-2
clone size: -
D gene: -
J gene: TRBJ2-2
CDR3 DNA: TGCGCCAGCAGGGACTACACCGGGGAGCTGTTTTTT
CDR3 protein: CASRDYTGELFF

V gene: TRBV5-1
clone size: -
D gene: TRBD1
J gene: TRBJ1-1
CDR3 DNA: TGCGCCAGCAGCTTGGTGGGCACACAGGGGACTGAAGCTTTCTTT
CDR3 protein: CASSLVGTQGTEAFF

V gene: TRBV7-2
clone size: -
D gene: TRBD1
J gene: TRBJ2-5
CDR3 DNA: TGTGCCAGCAGTTCCGACAGGGGTATTGAAGAGACCCAGTACTTC
CDR3 protein: CASSSDRGIEETQYF

V gene: TRBV19
clone size: once
D gene: -
J gene: TRBJ1-4
CDR3 DNA: TGTGCCAGTACCTTCCGGAGGCAGGCTAATGAAAAACTGTTTTTT
CDR3 protein: CASTFRRQANEKLFF

V gene: TRBV30
clone size: -
D gene: -
J gene: TRBJ1-2
CDR3 DNA: TGTGCCTGGTCTACAGGCTCTTATGGCTACACCTTC
CDR3 protein: CAWSTGSYGYTF

V gene: TRBV11-2
clone size: -
D gene: TRBD2
J gene: TRBJ2-7
CDR3 DNA: TGTGCCAGCAGCTTCGGGACTAGCGGCTACGAGCAGTACTTC
CDR3 protein: CASSFGTSGYEQYF

V gene: TRBV9
clone size: -
D gene: -
J gene: TRBJ2-2
CDR3 DNA: TGTGCCAGCTCGGAGGGGAACACCGGGGAGCTGTTTTTT
CDR3 protein: CASSEGNTGELFF

V gene: TRBV5-4
clone size: -
D gene: TRBD2
J gene: TRBJ2-7
CDR3 DNA: TGTGCCAGCAGCTACCCCGGACTAGCGGGCGAGCAGTACTTC
CDR3 protein: CASSYPGLAGEQYF

V gene: TRBV7-9
clone size: -
D gene: TRBD1
J gene: TRBJ1-5
CDR3 DNA: TGTGCCAGCAGCCCGACAGGGGGGAATCAGCCCCAGCATTTT
CDR3 protein: CASSPTGGNQPQHF

V gene: TRBV5-8
clone size: -
D gene: TRBD1
J gene: TRBJ1-5
CDR3 DNA: TGTGCCAGCAGTTCCGGGACAGGGGAGTATCAGCCCCAGCATTTT
CDR3 protein: CASSSGTGEYQPQHF

V gene: TRBV24-1
clone size: -
D gene: TRBD1
J gene: TRBJ2-3
CDR3 DNA: TGTGCCACCAGTGATTTGTGGGACAGGGGAACAGATACGCAGTATTTT
CDR3 protein: CATSDLWDRGTDTQYF

V gene: TRBV5-1
clone size: -
D gene: TRBD2
J gene: TRBJ2-1
CDR3 DNA: TGCGCCAGCAGCTTGGAGTGCCTAGCGGGAGATCTGAACTGCTACAATGAGCAGTTCTTC
CDR3 protein: CASSLECLAGDLNCYNEQFF

V gene: TRBV13
clone size: -
D gene: -
J gene: TRBJ2-7
CDR3 DNA: TGTGCCAGCAGCTTATCAGGGGCACCCTCGGACGAGCAGTACTTC
CDR3 protein: CASSLSGAPSDEQYF

V gene: TRBV25-1
clone size: -
D gene: -
J gene: TRBJ2-7
CDR3 DNA: TGTGCCAGCATCCCAGCGGAGTCCTACGAGCAGTACTTC
CDR3 protein: CASIPAESYEQYF

V gene: TRBV24-1
clone size: -
D gene: -
J gene: TRBJ2-1
CDR3 DNA: TGTGCCACCAGTCGGCAGGGTACGTTTTCGCAGTTCTTC
CDR3 protein: CATSRQGTFSQFF

V gene: TRBV24-1
clone size: -
D gene: TRBD1
J gene: TRBJ2-3
CDR3 DNA: TGTGCCACCAGTGATTTGACGGACAGGGCGGGGGATACGCAGTATTTT
CDR3 protein: CATSDLTDRAGDTQYF

V gene: TRBV27
clone size: -
D gene: -
J gene: TRBJ2-3
CDR3 DNA: TGTGCCAGCAGCAGGGCCTTCACAGATACGCAGTATTTT
CDR3 protein: CASSRAFTDTQYF

V gene: TRBV18
clone size: -
D gene: TRBD1
J gene: TRBJ2-2
CDR3 DNA: TGTGCCAGCTCATTGGACAGGGCGAACACCGGGGAGCTGTTTTTT
CDR3 protein: CASSLDRANTGELFF

V gene: TRBV5-1
clone size: -
D gene: -
J gene: TRBJ1-1
CDR3 DNA: TGCGCCAGCAGCTTGGATAGGACAGACACTGAAGCTTTCTTT
CDR3 protein: CASSLDRTDTEAFF

V gene: TRBV19
clone size: -
D gene: -
J gene: TRBJ2-3
CDR3 DNA: TGTGCCAGTAGCGTCTCCCAGGGAGATACGCAGTATTTT
CDR3 protein: CASSVSQGDTQYF

V gene: TRBV5-5
clone size: -
D gene: -
J gene: TRBJ1-5
CDR3 DNA: TGTGCCAGCAGCCCGGGGGGGGTGACGAGCAATCAGCCCCAGCATTTT
CDR3 protein: CASSPGGVTSNQPQHF

V gene: TRBV6-2/TRBV6-3
clone size: -
D gene: TRBD2
J gene: TRBJ2-3
CDR3 DNA: TGTGCCAGCAGCCCTAGACTAGCGGAGCTCACAGATACGCAGTATTTT
CDR3 protein: CASSPRLAELTDTQYF

V gene: TRBV2
clone size: -
D gene: TRBD1
J gene: TRBJ1-2
CDR3 DNA: TGTGCCAGCAGCCCCGGGACAGGGTCTGACTATGGCTACACCTTC
CDR3 protein: CASSPGTGSDYGYTF

V gene: TRBV6-6
clone size: -
D gene: -
J gene: TRBJ1-2
CDR3 DNA: TGTGCCAGCAGTTACAAGGGGGGGGGAGGCTACACCTTC
CDR3 protein: CASSYKGGGGYTF

V gene: TRBV2
clone size: -
D gene: TRBD1
J gene: TRBJ1-2
CDR3 DNA: TGTGCCAGCAGTAACCGGGACAGGGGACCCTATGGCTACACCTTC
CDR3 protein: CASSNRDRGPYGYTF

V gene: TRBV19
clone size: -
D gene: -
J gene: TRBJ1-1
CDR3 DNA: TGTGCCAGTAGGGCCGCTACTGAAGCTTTCTTT
CDR3 protein: CASRAATEAFF

V gene: TRBV19
clone size: -
D gene: -
J gene: TRBJ1-2
CDR3 DNA: TGTGCCAGTAATATCGTCGCGGGGGACTATGGCTACACCTTC
CDR3 protein: CASNIVAGDYGYTF

V gene: TRBV19
clone size: few
D gene: -
J gene: TRBJ1-6
CDR3 DNA: TGTGCCAGTAGTCCCCGGCAGGAGGGTTATTCACCCCTCCACTTT
CDR3 protein: CASSPRQEGYSPLHF

V gene: TRBV24-1
clone size: -
D gene: -
J gene: TRBJ2-1
CDR3 DNA: TGTGCCACCAGTGATCTAGTCGGGGGATCCTACAATGAGCAGTTCTTC
CDR3 protein: CATSDLVGGSYNEQFF

V gene: TRBV5-1
clone size: -
D gene: -
J gene: TRBJ1-1
CDR3 DNA: TGCGCCAGCAGCTTGGAATCGGGTGTTCTCACTGAAGCTTTCTTT
CDR3 protein: CASSLESGVLTEAFF

V gene: TRBV6-5
clone size: -
D gene: TRBD2
J gene: TRBJ2-7
CDR3 DNA: TGTGCCAGCAGTTACGTGCGGGGGGCCTACGAGCAGTACTTC
CDR3 protein: CASSYVRGAYEQYF

V gene: TRBV28
clone size: -
D gene: -
J gene: TRBJ1-6
CDR3 DNA: TGTGCCACCGTTTCGAGTCGTAATTCACCCCTCCACTTT
CDR3 protein: CATVSSRNSPLHF

V gene: TRBV7-9
clone size: -
D gene: -
J gene: TRBJ1-3
CDR3 DNA: TGTGCCAGCAGCATACAGGGAGGGGGCTCTGGAAACACCATATATTTT
CDR3 protein: CASSIQGGGSGNTIYF

V gene: TRBV3-1/TRBV3-2
clone size: -
D gene: TRBD2
J gene: TRBJ2-1
CDR3 DNA: TGTGCCAGCAGCCAAGGACTAGCGGGAACCTACAATGAGCAGTTCTTC
CDR3 protein: CASSQGLAGTYNEQFF

V gene: TRBV19
clone size: -
D gene: TRBD2
J gene: TRBJ2-1
CDR3 DNA: TGTGCCAGTAGCCCAAACCCCGGACTAGCGGGAGGGGACAATGAGCAGTTCTTC
CDR3 protein: CASSPNPGLAGGDNEQFF

V gene: TRBV9
clone size: -
D gene: TRBD2
J gene: TRBJ2-7
CDR3 DNA: TGTGCCAGCAGCGGACGAAGCGGGGGGAACTACGAGCAGTACTTC
CDR3 protein: CASSGRSGGNYEQYF

V gene: TRBV2
clone size: -
D gene: TRBD2
J gene: TRBJ2-3
CDR3 DNA: TGTGCCAGCAGGCTCTACGGGACTAGCGGGAGATTAGATACGCAGTATTTT
CDR3 protein: CASRLYGTSGRLDTQYF

V gene: TRBV7-9
clone size: -
D gene: -
J gene: TRBJ2-3
CDR3 DNA: TGTGCCAGCAGCTCGGAGGGGGAGGGCCGTAGTGGGTATTTT
CDR3 protein: CASSSEGEGRSGYF

V gene: TRBV2
clone size: -
D gene: TRBD1
J gene: TRBJ2-2
CDR3 DNA: TGTGCCAGCACGGGACAGGGGGTCGGGGAGCTGTTTTTT
CDR3 protein: CASTGQGVGELFF

V gene: TRBV27
clone size: -
D gene: -
J gene: TRBJ1-5
CDR3 DNA: TGTGCCAGCAGTCTCAACGGACAGAAGAATCAGCCCCAGCATTTT
CDR3 protein: CASSLNGQKNQPQHF

V gene: TRBV30
clone size: -
D gene: TRBD1
J gene: TRBJ2-6
CDR3 DNA: TGTGCCTGGAGTTACTCAGGGGGCGCTGGGGCCAACGTCCTGACTTTC
CDR3 protein: CAWSYSGGAGANVLTF

V gene: TRBV7-9
clone size: once
D gene: -
J gene: TRBJ2-1
CDR3 DNA: TGTGCCAGCAGCTTAGAGGTGGGGCGGGAGCAGTTCTTC
CDR3 protein: CASSLEVGREQFF

V gene: TRBV19
clone size: few
D gene: TRBD1
J gene: TRBJ1-4
CDR3 DNA: TGTGCCAGTAGCCGAGACAGGGCAACTAATGAAAAACTGTTTTTT
CDR3 protein: CASSRDRATNEKLFF

V gene: TRBV25-1
clone size: -
D gene: -
J gene: TRBJ1-2
CDR3 DNA: TGTGCCAGCAGAGCAGCAGGGGATAACTATGGCTACACCTTC
CDR3 protein: CASRAAGDNYGYTF

V gene: TRBV2
clone size: -
D gene: TRBD1
J gene: TRBJ2-5
CDR3 DNA: TGTGCCAGCAGTTCGGACAGGGGGCCCCAAGAGACCCAGTACTTC
CDR3 protein: CASSSDRGPQETQYF

V gene: TRBV24-1
clone size: -
D gene: -
J gene: TRBJ1-1
CDR3 DNA: TGTGCCACCAGCGGGACAACAAACACTGAAGCTTTCTTT
CDR3 protein: CATSGTTNTEAFF

V gene: TRBV13
clone size: -
D gene: -
J gene: TRBJ1-1
CDR3 DNA: TGTGCCAGCAGCTTACGAGGAAACACTGAAGCTTTCTTT
CDR3 protein: CASSLRGNTEAFF

V gene: TRBV29-1
clone size: -
D gene: TRBD2
J gene: TRBJ2-1
CDR3 DNA: TGCAGCGTTGACCCCCTAGCGGGGGGCAATGAGCAGTTCTTC
CDR3 protein: CSVDPLAGGNEQFF

V gene: TRBV5-1
clone size: -
D gene: TRBD2
J gene: TRBJ2-1
CDR3 DNA: TGCGCCAGCAGCATGCTTCTAGCGGGAGGTAGTTATGAGCAGTTCTTC
CDR3 protein: CASSMLLAGGSYEQFF

V gene: TRBV19
clone size: once
D gene: TRBD1
J gene: TRBJ1-3
CDR3 DNA: TGTGCCAGTAGTCCACTCCCCGGTGGACAGGTCGCTTCTAACACCATATATTTT
CDR3 protein: CASSPLPGGQVASNTIYF

V gene: TRBV5-1
clone size: few
D gene: TRBD1
J gene: TRBJ1-4
CDR3 DNA: TGCGCCAGCAGCTTGGCGACAGGGCGCGAACTGTTTTTT
CDR3 protein: CASSLATGRELFF